The 4 T cell receptor beta chains below come from one sample, sequenced in a study of T cells in localized non-small cell lung cancer. Here immunoSEQ multiplex PCR was the method, and the copy in TCRdb shows in-frame clones only, minus some. The table shows about 70,000 clones, with 86% occurring only once. The specimen was peripheral blood, collected before any cancer treatment. Source of these receptors: a male donor at least 60 years old with stage III squamous cell lung carcinoma.

The chain combines TRBV10-1 with TRBJ1-1; TRBD1 is a possible D gene (6 bases). Germline CDR1 reads WNHNN; CDR2 reads SYGVQD (reference sequence). Trimming removed 6 bases from V and 1 base from J, with 9 bases in between. The CDR3 is made up of 13 amino acids. The CDR3 here is CASRPGQNTEAFF. CDR3 coding DNA: TGCGCCAGCAGACCGGGACAGAACACTGAAGCTTTCTTT.

This rearrangement joins TRBV11-1 to TRBJ1-1, with 8 positions matching TRBD1. CDR3 length: 13 amino acids. Germline V gene data show CDR1 as SGHAT and CDR2 as FQDESV (reference sequence). V was pared by 5 bases and J by 5 bases, with 4 bases of the junction left unmatched. This CDR3 is CASSTTGVTEAFF. The CDR3 DNA reads as TGTGCCAGCAGCACGACAGGGGTGACTGAAGCTTTCTTT. The full variable domain, rest sourced from reference TRBV11-1 and TRBJ1-1, is EAEVAQSPRYKITEKSQAVAFWCDPISGHATLYWYRQILGQGPELLVQFQDESVVDDSQLPKDRFSAERLKGVDSTLKIQPAELGDSAMYLCASSTTGVTEAFFGQGTRLTVV.

The V gene is TRBV5-4, the J gene TRBJ2-2; no definite D call. This CDR3 is built from 12 residues. The germline CDR1 and CDR2 sequences are SGHNT and YYREEE (reference sequence). V was trimmed by 4 bases and J by 3 bases, leaving 4 bases between them. The CDR3 here is CASSLDTGELFF. The CDR3, as DNA: TGTGCCAGCAGCCTTGACACCGGGGAGCTGTTTTTT.

This sequence joins TRBV7-6 and TRBJ1-5; D may be TRBD1 (5 bases). The V gene's germline CDR1 is SGHVS and CDR2 FNYEAQ. Deletions cut 1 base from V and 3 bases from J, with 13 bases between. CDR3 size: 16 residues. The CDR3 DNA sequence: TGTGCCAGCAGCTTAGGAGGAGGTGGGACCAATCAGCCCCAGCATTTT. This gives the protein CASSLGGGGTNQPQHF.